The 9 T cell receptor beta chains in this list originate from one sample, sequenced in a study of CD8 T cells in ankylosing spondylitis. These receptors' targets are unknown. TCRdb reanalysed the 5' RACE reads using MiXCR and keeps one entry per CDR3 protein. The sample consists of around 890,000 distinct CDR3 sequences, about an eighth of them appearing once. Overall study findings and caveats: A TCR beta motif of roughly eight highly homologous variants seemed to mark ankylosing spondylitis blood.

Sequencing input: blood, either unsorted or a sorted T cell fraction (not recorded which). The receptors come from a male donor with ankylosing spondylitis.

The V and J genes are TRBV5-1 and TRBJ1-2; TRBD1 aligns across 9 bases. Per the germline V gene, CDR1 is SGHRS and CDR2 is YFSETQ. The CDR3 loop spans 14 amino acids. V was pared by 4 bases and J by 7 bases, with 8 bases of the junction left unmatched. DNA for the CDR3: TGCGCCAGCAGCCAAGTGACAGGGGGTCTTGGCTACACCTTC. Its protein product is CASSQVTGGLGYTF.

This clonotype was observed a handful of times. The chain employs TRBV4-2 and TRBJ2-1, with 7 nucleotides matching TRBD2. The junction had 2 bases not matched to a gene; V was cut back by 4 bases and J by 5 bases. The CDR3 runs 13 residues. Germline-derived CDR1 and CDR2 are LGHNA and YNFKEQ. The CDR3 DNA is TGTGCCAGCAGCCCTAGCGGTAACAATGAGCAGTTCTTC. Protein product: CASSPSGNNEQFF.

The chain has TRBV4-3 and TRBJ2-1, with TRBD2 matching over 8 bases. The length of the CDR3 is 16 residues. Trimming took 0 bases from V and 9 from J; bases not matched to a gene: 10. Germline assignment: CDR1 LGHNA and CDR2 YSLEER. CDR3 sequence: CASSQDPAGAPGEQFF. The CDR3 DNA is TGCGCCAGCAGCCAAGATCCAGCGGGGGCCCCGGGTGAGCAGTTCTTC.

The chain recombines TRBV20-1 with TRBJ2-2, with D possibly being TRBD2 (7 bases). Germline V gene sequence: CDR1 DFQATT, CDR2 SNEGSKA (reference sequence). The CDR3 has 15 amino acids. V lost 1 base to trimming and J lost 1 base, with 10 bases between them. The CDR3 nucleotides are TGCAGTGCTAGAGGGGGGGGCGAGAACACCGGGGAGCTGTTTTTT. Residues: CSARGGGENTGELFF.

This clonotype was recorded at least ten times. V is TRBV2 and J is TRBJ2-7, with D perhaps given as TRBD1 or TRBD2 (5 bases each). The V gene lost 5 bases and the J gene lost 3 bases, with 20 bases spanning the gap. Germline CDR1 and CDR2: SNHLY and FYNNEI. CDR3 size: 16 residues. CDR3 nucleotides: TGTGCCAGCAGTTGGAACCTGAGAGGGGACGACTACGAGCAGTACTTC. Residues: CASSWNLRGDDYEQYF.

The chain employs TRBV29-1 and TRBJ1-1; perhaps TRBD1 as D (5 bases). Trimming took 7 bases from V and 11 from J, leaving 14 bases between them. Germline lookup yields CDR1 SQVTM and CDR2 ANQGSEA. The CDR3 sequence is 10 residues long. CDR3: CSGGTETAFF. The CDR3 DNA sequence: TGCAGCGGGGGGACCGAGACTGCTTTCTTT.

This clonotype was counted at least ten times. This sequence joins TRBV7-2 and TRBJ2-7; D is unclear. Trimming left V 2 bases short and J 4 bases short, with 12 bases between. From germline, CDR1 is SGHTA and CDR2 FQGNSA. The CDR3 is 14 residues long. The CDR3 here is CASSLSVARYEQYF. The CDR3 DNA sequence: TGTGCCAGCAGCTTATCTGTGGCACGGTACGAGCAGTACTTC.

This clonotype was counted a few times. The V gene is TRBV6-5, the J gene TRBJ1-1; D unresolved. Trimming removed 2 bases at V and 3 bases at J, with 13 bases between. The CDR3 spans 15 residues. Germline V gene sequence: CDR1 MNHEY, CDR2 SVGAGI. The CDR3 DNA reads TGTGCCAGCAGTTACGCTGGCTTCTTGGACACTGAAGCTTTCTTT. It specifies CASSYAGFLDTEAFF.

This clonotype has a handful of counts. The J gene is TRBJ2-7, the V gene TRBV5-1, with no clear D. CDR1 and CDR2 from the germline V gene are SGHRS and YFSETQ. The CDR3 runs to 14 residues. Trimming left V 0 bases short and J 4 bases short, with 11 bases between. The CDR3 here is CASSLVGRVYEQYF. CDR3 nucleotide sequence: TGCGCCAGCAGCTTGGTGGGCAGAGTGTACGAGCAGTACTTC.